One and the same sample provided the 8 T cell receptor beta chains below, sequenced in a study of T cells in Graves' hyperthyroidism and ophthalmopathy. The investigators amplified TCR beta CDR3 regions from RNA transcripts. HTBI primers were the set used in a first-round RT-PCR of the TCR CDR3. TCRdb fed the multiplex PCR reads into MiXCR, producing one record per CDR3 protein. The table lists roughly 380,000 distinct CDR3 sequences, roughly 14% of them singletons. Sequencing used blood. The receptors shown here come from a woman aged 55-69 years with Graves' hyperthyroidism.

There are many counts of this clonotype. This chain links TRBV7-3 with TRBJ2-1; 10 positions agree with TRBD2. This CDR3 has 13 amino acids. J gave up 9 bases and V 4 bases, and 3 bases lay outside the gene matches. The germline V gene encodes CDR1 SGHTA and CDR2 FQGTGA. The CDR3 protein is CASSSGLASEQFF. CDR3 nucleotides: TGTGCCAGCAGCTCGGGACTAGCGAGTGAGCAGTTCTTC.

This clonotype has ten or more counts. This chain uses TRBV5-6 with TRBJ2-2; 12 bases fit TRBD2. V lost 3 bases to trimming and J lost 2 bases; unmatched junction nucleotides: 2. Per the germline V gene, CDR1 is SGHDT and CDR2 is YYEEEE. The CDR3 totals 16 residues. CDR3 amino acids: CASSSSGRANTGELFF. CDR3 coding DNA: TGTGCCAGCAGCTCTAGCGGGAGGGCCAACACCGGGGAGCTGTTTTTT.

V is TRBV5-1 and J is TRBJ2-2, with D perhaps matching TRBD2 (5 bases). The CDR3 extends over 12 amino acids. The V gene's germline CDR1 is SGHRS and CDR2 YFSETQ. The V gene lost 4 bases and the J gene lost 6 bases, with 7 bases spanning the gap. CDR3 protein: CASSTGAGELFF. CDR3 coding DNA: TGCGCCAGCAGCACCGGGGCCGGGGAGCTGTTTTTT.

J is TRBJ2-6 and V is TRBV5-6, with D uncertain. Germline V gene sequence: CDR1 SGHDT, CDR2 YYEEEE. V was cut by 1 base and J by 0 bases, with 8 bases left in between. CDR3 length equals 16 residues. The CDR3, as DNA: TGTGCCAGCAGCTTGCTGCAGACCTCTGGGGCCAACGTCCTGACTTTC. Amino acid sequence: CASSLLQTSGANVLTF.

This clonotype came up many times. The chain uses TRBV12-5 and TRBJ1-1; no clear D gene. V shed 1 base and J shed 1 base, with 7 bases lying between them. CDR3 length: 14 residues. CDR1 LGHNT and CDR2 FRNRAP come from the germline V gene. In DNA, the CDR3 is TGTGCTAGTGGTTTGGGACGTTGGAACACTGAAGCTTTCTTT. This translates into CASGLGRWNTEAFF.

The V and J genes are TRBV24-1 and TRBJ2-3; possible D gene TRBD2, 6 bases. Trimming removed 10 bases at V and 6 bases at J, with 19 bases between. The CDR3 consists of 14 residues. From germline, CDR1 is KGHDR and CDR2 SFDVKD. The CDR3 spells CATDTGGTPDTQYF. The CDR3 coding sequence is TGTGCCACTGACACCGGGGGAACTCCGGATACGCAGTATTTT.

Only a few counts were recorded for this clonotype. The chain recombines TRBV27 with TRBJ2-2, with no clear D. This CDR3 spans 13 amino acids. Germline V gene lookup returns CDR1 MNHEY and CDR2 SMNVEV (reference sequence). Trimming removed 0 bases at V and 8 bases at J, with 7 bases between. The CDR3 DNA reads TGTGCCAGCAGTTTATCCTCGATGGGGGAGCTGTTTTTT. This gives the protein CASSLSSMGELFF.

At least ten counts were recorded for this clonotype. V and J are TRBV11-2 and TRBJ1-1; 8 bases align to TRBD1. Per germline, CDR1 SGHAT and CDR2 FQNNGV. V was pared by 3 bases and J by 4 bases, with 4 bases of the junction left unmatched. The CDR3 totals 14 residues. The CDR3 DNA reads as TGTGCCAGCAGCTTCGGACAGGGTGGCACTGAAGCTTTCTTT. It is translated as CASSFGQGGTEAFF.